Sequencing of this T cell receptor (beta chain) was carried out in a study of blood T cells in healthy people across ages. Alongside a J-beta primer mix, a sample-barcoded 5' primer served in a second PCR lasting 7 to 11 cycles. TCRdb itself ran the 5' RACE reads through MiXCR, one entry per CDR3 protein. The repertoire includes 1.8 million or so distinct CDR3 sequences, roughly 43% of them detected once, and 20% to 25% sits in the top ten. Germline lookup yields CDR1 SNHLY and CDR2 FYNNEI. Trimming pared 7 bases from V and 6 bases from J, leaving 11 bases between. The CDR3 has 12 residues. Sequences were obtained from blood. This chain links TRBV2 with TRBJ2-3; D is ambiguous. This receptor was obtained from a human donor in good health. CDR3 protein: CASNLVEDTQYF. DNA for the CDR3: TGTGCCAGCAACCTTGTTGAGGATACGCAGTATTTT.